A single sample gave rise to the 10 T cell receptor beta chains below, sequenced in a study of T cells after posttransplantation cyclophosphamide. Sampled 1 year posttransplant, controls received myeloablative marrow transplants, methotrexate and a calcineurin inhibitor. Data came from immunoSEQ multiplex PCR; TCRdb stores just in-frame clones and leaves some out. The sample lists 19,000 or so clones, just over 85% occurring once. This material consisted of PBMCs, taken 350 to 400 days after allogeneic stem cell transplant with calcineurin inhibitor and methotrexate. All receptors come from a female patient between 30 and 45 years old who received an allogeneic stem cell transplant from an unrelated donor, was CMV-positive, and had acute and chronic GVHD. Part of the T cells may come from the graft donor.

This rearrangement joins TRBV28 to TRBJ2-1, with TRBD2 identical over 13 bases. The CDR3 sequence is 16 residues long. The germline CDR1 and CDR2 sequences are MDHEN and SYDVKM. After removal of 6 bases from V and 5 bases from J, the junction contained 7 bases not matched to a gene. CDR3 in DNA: TGTGCCAGCAGCATCGGACTAGCGGGAGTTCACAATGAGCAGTTCTTC. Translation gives CASSIGLAGVHNEQFF.

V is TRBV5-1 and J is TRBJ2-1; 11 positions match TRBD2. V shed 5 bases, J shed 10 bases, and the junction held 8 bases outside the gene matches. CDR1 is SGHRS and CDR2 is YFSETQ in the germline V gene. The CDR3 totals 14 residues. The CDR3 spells CASRPLAGAREQFF. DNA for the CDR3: TGCGCCAGCAGACCACTAGCGGGAGCTAGGGAGCAGTTCTTC.

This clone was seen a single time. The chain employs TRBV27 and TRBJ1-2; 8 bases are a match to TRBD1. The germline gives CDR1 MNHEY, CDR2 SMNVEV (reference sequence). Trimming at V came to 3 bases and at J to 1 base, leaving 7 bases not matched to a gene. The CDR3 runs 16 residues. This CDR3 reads CASSFWSGGFNYGYTF. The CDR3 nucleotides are TGTGCCAGCAGTTTTTGGTCAGGGGGCTTTAACTATGGCTACACCTTC.

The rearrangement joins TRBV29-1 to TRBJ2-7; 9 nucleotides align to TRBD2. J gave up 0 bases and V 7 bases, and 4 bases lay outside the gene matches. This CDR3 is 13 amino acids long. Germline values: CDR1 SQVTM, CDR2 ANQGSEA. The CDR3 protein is CSGLADNSYEQYF. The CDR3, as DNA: TGCAGCGGACTAGCGGACAACTCCTACGAGCAGTACTTC.

CDR3: CASSYSRVFNQPQHF. For the CDR3, the DNA is TGTGCCAGCAGTTACTCGAGAGTTTTCAATCAGCCCCAGCATTTT. The chain employs TRBV6-5 and TRBJ1-5; D gene uncertain. The CDR3 is 15 residues long. V lost 0 bases to trimming and J lost 3 bases, with 9 bases between them. Per germline, CDR1 MNHEY and CDR2 SVGAGI.

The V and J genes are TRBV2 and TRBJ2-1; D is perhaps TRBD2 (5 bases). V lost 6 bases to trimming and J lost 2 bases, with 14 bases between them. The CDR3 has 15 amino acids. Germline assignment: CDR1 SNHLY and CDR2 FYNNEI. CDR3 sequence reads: CASSHGELPYNEQFF. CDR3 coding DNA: TGTGCCAGCAGCCACGGGGAGCTACCCTACAATGAGCAGTTCTTC.

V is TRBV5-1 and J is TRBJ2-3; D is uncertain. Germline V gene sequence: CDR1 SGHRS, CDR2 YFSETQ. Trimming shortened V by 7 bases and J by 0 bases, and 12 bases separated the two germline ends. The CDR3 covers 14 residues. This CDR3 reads CASALRASTDTQYF. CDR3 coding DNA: TGCGCCAGCGCCCTTCGAGCTAGCACAGATACGCAGTATTTT.

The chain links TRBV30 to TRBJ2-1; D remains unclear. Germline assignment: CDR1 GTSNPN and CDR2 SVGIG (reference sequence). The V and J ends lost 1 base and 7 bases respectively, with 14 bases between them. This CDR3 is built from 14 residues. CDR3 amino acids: CAWSEAFLRNEQFF. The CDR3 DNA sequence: TGTGCCTGGAGTGAAGCGTTTCTGCGGAATGAGCAGTTCTTC.

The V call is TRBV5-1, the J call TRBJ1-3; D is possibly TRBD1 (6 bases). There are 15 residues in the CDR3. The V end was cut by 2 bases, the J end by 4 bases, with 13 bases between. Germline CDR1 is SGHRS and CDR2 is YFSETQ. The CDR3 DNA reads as TGCGCCAGCAGCTTTAGGGGGGGCATCGGAAACACCATATATTTT. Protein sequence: CASSFRGGIGNTIYF. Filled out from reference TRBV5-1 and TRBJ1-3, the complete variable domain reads KAGVTQTPRYLIKTRGQQVTLSCSPISGHRSVSWYQQTPGQGLQFLFEYFSETQRNKGNFPGRFSGRQFSNSRSEMNVSTLELGDSALYLCASSFRGGIGNTIYFGEGSWLTVV.

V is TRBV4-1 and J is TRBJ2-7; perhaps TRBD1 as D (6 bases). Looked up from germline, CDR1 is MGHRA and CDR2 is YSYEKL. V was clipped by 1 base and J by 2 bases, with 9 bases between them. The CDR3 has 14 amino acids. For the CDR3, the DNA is TGCGCCAGCAGCCAAGGGACAGCACCCTACGAGCAGTACTTC. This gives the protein CASSQGTAPYEQYF.